The text below deals with one T cell receptor (beta chain). Its specificity is unknown. Naive-designated CD8 cells lacked CD45RO, were positively enriched for CCR7, and omitted terminally differentiated effector memory CD45RA+ cells. These data originate in a study of shared clonotypes between healthy human individuals. Overall study findings and caveats: Owing to a small donor count, the genetic and exposure-history diversity represented was limited.

Generated by immunoSEQ multiplex PCR, the TCRdb table keeps only in-frame clones and is missing some. The table has millions of clones, about 92% seen once; the top ten hold about 1.5%. This clonotype was sampled from a man aged 18 to 35 in good health. Some clones in this sample may be carry-over from other donors' samples. Sequencing used naive CD8+ T cells from PBMCs.

Written as DNA, the CDR3 is TGTGCCAGCAGCTTAGTCATGGGCCAGCTGGACGAGCAGTACTTC. As protein: CASSLVMGQLDEQYF. The J gene is TRBJ2-7, the V gene TRBV7-6; D remains ambiguous. Per the germline V gene, CDR1 is SGHVS and CDR2 is FNYEAQ. The V and J ends lost 1 base and 5 bases respectively, with 15 bases between them. This CDR3 has 15 amino acids.